This TCR beta chain was recorded in a study of T and B cells in COVID-19 patients. Study details: Of approximately 20 active-infection patients, 18 carried comorbidities linked to unfavorable COVID-19 outcome.

Blood genomic DNA input for TRB amplification was about 250-500 ng. This clonotype is medium-sized within its sample. TRB rearrangements were amplified by multiplex PCR with BIOMED2 TRB-A/B primers. TCRdb recomputed calls from the multiplex PCR reads with MiXCR, one row per CDR3 protein. Of about 5,000 distinct CDR3 sequences detected, under 30% appear once; the ten largest clones hold just over 35%. Germline values: CDR1 LNHDA, CDR2 SQIVND (reference sequence). V was trimmed by 5 bases and J by 1 base, leaving 13 bases between them. The CDR3 covers 15 residues. The clonotype originates from a human donor with active COVID-19. This chain connects TRBV19 to TRBJ2-3; possible D gene TRBD2, 5 bases. The specimen sequenced was blood. Here the CDR3 reads CASSSYYGGTDTQYF. The CDR3 region has the DNA TGTGCCAGTAGTTCTTACTACGGGGGCACAGATACGCAGTATTTT.